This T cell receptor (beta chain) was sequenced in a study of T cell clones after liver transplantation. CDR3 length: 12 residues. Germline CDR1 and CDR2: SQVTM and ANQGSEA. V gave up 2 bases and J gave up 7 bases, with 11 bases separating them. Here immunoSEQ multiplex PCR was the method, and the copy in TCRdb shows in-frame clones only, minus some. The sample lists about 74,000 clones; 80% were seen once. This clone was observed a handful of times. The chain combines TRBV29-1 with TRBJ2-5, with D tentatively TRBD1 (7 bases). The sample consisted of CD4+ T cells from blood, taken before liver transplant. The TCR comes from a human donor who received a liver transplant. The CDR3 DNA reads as TGCAGCGTTGAATTGCAGGGGGGGACCCAGTACTTC. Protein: CSVELQGGTQYF.